This TCR beta chain came from a study of blood T cell repertoires in COVID-19. About the research overall: Samples of COVID-19 (acute and convalescent) were obtained from the United States, Italy and Spain. T cells, B-cell-depleted T cells, or PBMCs supplied cDNA or gDNA.

Germline CDR1 and CDR2: LNHNV and YYDKDF (reference sequence). The CDR3 length is 15 residues. V was pared by 4 bases and J by 8 bases, with 8 bases of the junction left unmatched. Enrolled during active infection, Seattle patients were then followed longitudinally. Original methodology: Estimation of nucleated cell counts relied on the amplification of reference gene primers. The protocol was immunoSEQ multiplex PCR, while the TCRdb copy is restricted to in-frame clones and leaves out a portion. V and J calls and clone size are as listed in that table; D and trimming were resolved from the DNA. This table has roughly 75,000 clones, around 85% appearing once.

The chain has TRBV15 and TRBJ1-5, with 10 nucleotides matching TRBD1. The receptor was derived from a man aged 50-60 years with COVID-19, enrolled during active disease. The sample taken for sequencing was peripheral blood. CDR3 sequence (DNA): TGTGCCACCAGCACCAGGACAGGGGGTTTGGAGCCCCAGCATTTT. Its protein is CATSTRTGGLEPQHF.